A single sample is the source of the 17 T cell receptor beta chains below, sequenced in a study of cytomegalovirus exposure and HLA in healthy donors. Both 60 Vbeta primers and 13 Jbeta primers went into the PCR. Profiling relied on immunoSEQ multiplex PCR, and the TCRdb table lists in-frame clones only, not all of them. The data show some 150,000 clones, approximately 84% seen once. The sample was PBMCs. Every receptor here comes from a woman aged 40 to 50 in good health and CMV-seronegative.

This clone was recorded only once. V is TRBV30 and J is TRBJ2-4, with D maybe TRBD1 (6 bases). Germline loops: CDR1 GTSNPN, CDR2 SVGIG (reference sequence). The CDR3 has 13 amino acids. V was pared by 4 bases and J by 3 bases, with 10 bases between. The CDR3 bases are TGTGCCTGGACAGGGGCGAACAAAAACATTCAGTACTTC. It is translated as CAWTGANKNIQYF.

The rearrangement links TRBV18 to TRBJ1-1, with TRBD1 identical over 7 bases. This CDR3 is built from 14 residues. The ends lost 5 bases at V and 5 bases at J; junction bases unmatched: 8. Germline V gene data show CDR1 as KGHSH and CDR2 as LQKENI. CDR3 sequence (DNA): TGTGCCAGCTCATTTTCCGACAGGGTGACTGAAGCTTTCTTT. It specifies CASSFSDRVTEAFF.

This clone was counted between two and nine times. The V call is TRBV4-2, the J call TRBJ2-5; 7 bases map to TRBD2. This CDR3 is 14 amino acids long. Germline values: CDR1 LGHNA, CDR2 YNFKEQ. The trim removed 3 bases at V and 5 bases at J, leaving 6 bases unmatched. CDR3 sequence: CASSQGGSRETQYF. Written as DNA, the CDR3 is TGTGCCAGCAGCCAGGGGGGGAGCAGGGAGACCCAGTACTTC.

This clone was counted once. The genes are TRBV7-7 and TRBJ2-1; 8 nucleotides align to TRBD2. The CDR3 extends over 15 amino acids. From germline, CDR1 is SSHAT and CDR2 FNYEAQ (reference sequence). Trimming cost V 4 bases and J 2 bases; bases outside gene matches: 4. The DNA for the CDR3 is TGTGCCAGCAGCTCGGGACTAGAAACCTACAATGAGCAGTTCTTC. Translated: CASSSGLETYNEQFF.

This chain joins TRBV9 and TRBJ1-3; D gene uncertain. From germline, CDR1 is SGDLS and CDR2 YYNGEE. V lost 3 bases, J lost 0 bases, and 4 bases lay in between. This CDR3 spans 13 amino acids. The chain's CDR3 is CASSGNSGNTIYF. CDR3 sequence (DNA): TGTGCCAGCAGCGGTAACTCTGGAAACACCATATATTTT.

The CDR3 spells CASSRNSPSEKLFF. For the CDR3, the DNA is TGTGCCAGCAGCCGGAATAGCCCTTCTGAAAAACTGTTTTTT. This rearrangement joins TRBV7-9 to TRBJ1-4; the D is unclear. Trimming took 5 bases from V and 7 from J, leaving 14 bases between them. The CDR3 consists of 14 residues. The V gene's germline CDR1 is SEHNR and CDR2 FQNEAQ (reference sequence).

The chain links TRBV10-3 to TRBJ2-1; 9 nucleotides match TRBD2. The CDR3 runs to 13 residues. Germline CDR1 is ENHRY and CDR2 is SYGVKD. V lost 10 bases and J lost 9; bases outside the gene matches: 10. The CDR3 DNA sequence: TGTGCCACGATGAAAGCGGGAGGCGGTGAGCAGTTCTTC. As protein: CATMKAGGGEQFF.

The chain is built from TRBV29-1 and TRBJ2-3; 9 positions agree with TRBD2. The CDR3 runs to 15 residues. The ends lost 4 bases at V and 0 bases at J; junction bases unmatched: 5. CDR1 and CDR2 from the germline V gene are SQVTM and ANQGSEA. The CDR3 DNA reads TGCAGCGTTGTGACTAGCGGCTTGAGCACAGATACGCAGTATTTT. It yields the protein CSVVTSGLSTDTQYF.

This clone occurred a few times. This sequence joins TRBV10-2 and TRBJ1-1, with 9 bases matching TRBD1. The CDR3 is 13 amino acids. The V and J ends lost 7 bases and 1 base, in that order; junction bases with no gene match: 1. The germline V gene encodes CDR1 WSHSY and CDR2 SAAADI. CDR3 DNA: TGCGCCAGCATGGACAGGGGGAACACTGAAGCTTTCTTT. It encodes CASMDRGNTEAFF.

In nucleotides, the CDR3 is TGTGCCAGCAGTTTATTGGGCAGCTTGGAAAATGGCTACACCTTC. Encoded protein: CASSLLGSLENGYTF. The chain has TRBV27 and TRBJ1-2; D gene ambiguous. Trimming shortened V by 1 base and J by 6 bases, and 15 bases separated the two germline ends. Germline V CDR1 and CDR2: MNHEY, SMNVEV (reference sequence). The CDR3 runs to 15 residues.

This chain links TRBV4-2 with TRBJ1-6; tentative D call: TRBD1 (6 bases). V lost 1 base and J 1 base, leaving 11 bases between the germline ends. Germline CDR1 is LGHNA and CDR2 is YNFKEQ. This CDR3 has 17 residues. CDR3 sequence reads: CASSQVGGGSYNSPLHF. CDR3 DNA: TGTGCCAGCAGCCAAGTAGGGGGGGGTTCCTATAATTCACCCCTCCACTTT.

The V call is TRBV6-5, the J call TRBJ1-3, with D uncertain. The length of the CDR3 is 13 residues. The ends were cut back, 3 bases at V and 6 bases at J, with 9 bases in the middle. Germline CDR1 reads MNHEY; CDR2 reads SVGAGI. The CDR3 here is CASSYPGSNTIYF. CDR3 nucleotides: TGTGCCAGCAGTTATCCGGGTTCAAACACCATATATTTT.

The gene calls are TRBV5-6 and TRBJ2-3; TRBD2 matches at 8 bases. The germline CDR1 and CDR2 sequences are SGHDT and YYEEEE. The CDR3 runs to 13 residues. Trimming at V came to 2 bases and at J to 5 bases, leaving 1 base not matched to a gene. Here the CDR3 reads CASSLAGEDTQYF. The CDR3 DNA sequence: TGTGCCAGCAGCTTAGCGGGAGAAGATACGCAGTATTTT.

The CDR3 region is CASFPTGAHEQYF. The CDR3 DNA reads TGTGCCAGCTTTCCGACAGGGGCCCACGAGCAGTACTTC. This chain links TRBV2 with TRBJ2-7; 8 bases are shared with TRBD1. V trimming: 8 bases; J trimming: 5 bases; junction bases outside the gene matches: 8. This CDR3 contains 13 residues. The germline gives CDR1 SNHLY, CDR2 FYNNEI. Complete variable domain (other parts from reference TRBV2 and TRBJ2-7): EPEVTQTPSHQVTQMGQEVILRCVPISNHLYFYWYRQILGQKVEFLVSFYNNEISEKSEIFDDQFSVERPDGSNFTLKIRSTKLEDSAMYFCASFPTGAHEQYFGPGTRLTVT.

The chain combines TRBV28 with TRBJ1-5, with 8 bases identical to TRBD1. The V segment lost 11 bases and the J segment 6 bases; nucleotides outside the gene matches: 6. The CDR3 is 12 amino acids. From germline, CDR1 is MDHEN and CDR2 SYDVKM. The CDR3 DNA sequence: TGTGCCGTGACAGGGGAGAGTCAGCCCCAGCATTTT. It codes for CAVTGESQPQHF.

The chain uses TRBV7-6 and TRBJ1-2; D is unresolved. Germline CDR1 and CDR2: SGHVS and FNYEAQ. Trimming took 1 base from V and 2 from J, leaving 11 bases between them. This CDR3 contains 15 residues. The CDR3 is CASSLGGGINYGYTF. The CDR3 nucleotides read TGTGCCAGCAGCTTAGGGGGAGGAATCAACTATGGCTACACCTTC.

The V and J genes are TRBV30 and TRBJ1-2; D possibly corresponds to TRBD1 (5 bases). Germline CDR1 and CDR2: GTSNPN and SVGIG (reference sequence). The CDR3 loop spans 14 amino acids. V was clipped by 0 bases and J by 3 bases, with 11 bases between them. CDR3 sequence (DNA): TGTGCCTGGAGTGTACGGGGGGAGGACTATGGCTACACCTTC. It yields the protein CAWSVRGEDYGYTF.